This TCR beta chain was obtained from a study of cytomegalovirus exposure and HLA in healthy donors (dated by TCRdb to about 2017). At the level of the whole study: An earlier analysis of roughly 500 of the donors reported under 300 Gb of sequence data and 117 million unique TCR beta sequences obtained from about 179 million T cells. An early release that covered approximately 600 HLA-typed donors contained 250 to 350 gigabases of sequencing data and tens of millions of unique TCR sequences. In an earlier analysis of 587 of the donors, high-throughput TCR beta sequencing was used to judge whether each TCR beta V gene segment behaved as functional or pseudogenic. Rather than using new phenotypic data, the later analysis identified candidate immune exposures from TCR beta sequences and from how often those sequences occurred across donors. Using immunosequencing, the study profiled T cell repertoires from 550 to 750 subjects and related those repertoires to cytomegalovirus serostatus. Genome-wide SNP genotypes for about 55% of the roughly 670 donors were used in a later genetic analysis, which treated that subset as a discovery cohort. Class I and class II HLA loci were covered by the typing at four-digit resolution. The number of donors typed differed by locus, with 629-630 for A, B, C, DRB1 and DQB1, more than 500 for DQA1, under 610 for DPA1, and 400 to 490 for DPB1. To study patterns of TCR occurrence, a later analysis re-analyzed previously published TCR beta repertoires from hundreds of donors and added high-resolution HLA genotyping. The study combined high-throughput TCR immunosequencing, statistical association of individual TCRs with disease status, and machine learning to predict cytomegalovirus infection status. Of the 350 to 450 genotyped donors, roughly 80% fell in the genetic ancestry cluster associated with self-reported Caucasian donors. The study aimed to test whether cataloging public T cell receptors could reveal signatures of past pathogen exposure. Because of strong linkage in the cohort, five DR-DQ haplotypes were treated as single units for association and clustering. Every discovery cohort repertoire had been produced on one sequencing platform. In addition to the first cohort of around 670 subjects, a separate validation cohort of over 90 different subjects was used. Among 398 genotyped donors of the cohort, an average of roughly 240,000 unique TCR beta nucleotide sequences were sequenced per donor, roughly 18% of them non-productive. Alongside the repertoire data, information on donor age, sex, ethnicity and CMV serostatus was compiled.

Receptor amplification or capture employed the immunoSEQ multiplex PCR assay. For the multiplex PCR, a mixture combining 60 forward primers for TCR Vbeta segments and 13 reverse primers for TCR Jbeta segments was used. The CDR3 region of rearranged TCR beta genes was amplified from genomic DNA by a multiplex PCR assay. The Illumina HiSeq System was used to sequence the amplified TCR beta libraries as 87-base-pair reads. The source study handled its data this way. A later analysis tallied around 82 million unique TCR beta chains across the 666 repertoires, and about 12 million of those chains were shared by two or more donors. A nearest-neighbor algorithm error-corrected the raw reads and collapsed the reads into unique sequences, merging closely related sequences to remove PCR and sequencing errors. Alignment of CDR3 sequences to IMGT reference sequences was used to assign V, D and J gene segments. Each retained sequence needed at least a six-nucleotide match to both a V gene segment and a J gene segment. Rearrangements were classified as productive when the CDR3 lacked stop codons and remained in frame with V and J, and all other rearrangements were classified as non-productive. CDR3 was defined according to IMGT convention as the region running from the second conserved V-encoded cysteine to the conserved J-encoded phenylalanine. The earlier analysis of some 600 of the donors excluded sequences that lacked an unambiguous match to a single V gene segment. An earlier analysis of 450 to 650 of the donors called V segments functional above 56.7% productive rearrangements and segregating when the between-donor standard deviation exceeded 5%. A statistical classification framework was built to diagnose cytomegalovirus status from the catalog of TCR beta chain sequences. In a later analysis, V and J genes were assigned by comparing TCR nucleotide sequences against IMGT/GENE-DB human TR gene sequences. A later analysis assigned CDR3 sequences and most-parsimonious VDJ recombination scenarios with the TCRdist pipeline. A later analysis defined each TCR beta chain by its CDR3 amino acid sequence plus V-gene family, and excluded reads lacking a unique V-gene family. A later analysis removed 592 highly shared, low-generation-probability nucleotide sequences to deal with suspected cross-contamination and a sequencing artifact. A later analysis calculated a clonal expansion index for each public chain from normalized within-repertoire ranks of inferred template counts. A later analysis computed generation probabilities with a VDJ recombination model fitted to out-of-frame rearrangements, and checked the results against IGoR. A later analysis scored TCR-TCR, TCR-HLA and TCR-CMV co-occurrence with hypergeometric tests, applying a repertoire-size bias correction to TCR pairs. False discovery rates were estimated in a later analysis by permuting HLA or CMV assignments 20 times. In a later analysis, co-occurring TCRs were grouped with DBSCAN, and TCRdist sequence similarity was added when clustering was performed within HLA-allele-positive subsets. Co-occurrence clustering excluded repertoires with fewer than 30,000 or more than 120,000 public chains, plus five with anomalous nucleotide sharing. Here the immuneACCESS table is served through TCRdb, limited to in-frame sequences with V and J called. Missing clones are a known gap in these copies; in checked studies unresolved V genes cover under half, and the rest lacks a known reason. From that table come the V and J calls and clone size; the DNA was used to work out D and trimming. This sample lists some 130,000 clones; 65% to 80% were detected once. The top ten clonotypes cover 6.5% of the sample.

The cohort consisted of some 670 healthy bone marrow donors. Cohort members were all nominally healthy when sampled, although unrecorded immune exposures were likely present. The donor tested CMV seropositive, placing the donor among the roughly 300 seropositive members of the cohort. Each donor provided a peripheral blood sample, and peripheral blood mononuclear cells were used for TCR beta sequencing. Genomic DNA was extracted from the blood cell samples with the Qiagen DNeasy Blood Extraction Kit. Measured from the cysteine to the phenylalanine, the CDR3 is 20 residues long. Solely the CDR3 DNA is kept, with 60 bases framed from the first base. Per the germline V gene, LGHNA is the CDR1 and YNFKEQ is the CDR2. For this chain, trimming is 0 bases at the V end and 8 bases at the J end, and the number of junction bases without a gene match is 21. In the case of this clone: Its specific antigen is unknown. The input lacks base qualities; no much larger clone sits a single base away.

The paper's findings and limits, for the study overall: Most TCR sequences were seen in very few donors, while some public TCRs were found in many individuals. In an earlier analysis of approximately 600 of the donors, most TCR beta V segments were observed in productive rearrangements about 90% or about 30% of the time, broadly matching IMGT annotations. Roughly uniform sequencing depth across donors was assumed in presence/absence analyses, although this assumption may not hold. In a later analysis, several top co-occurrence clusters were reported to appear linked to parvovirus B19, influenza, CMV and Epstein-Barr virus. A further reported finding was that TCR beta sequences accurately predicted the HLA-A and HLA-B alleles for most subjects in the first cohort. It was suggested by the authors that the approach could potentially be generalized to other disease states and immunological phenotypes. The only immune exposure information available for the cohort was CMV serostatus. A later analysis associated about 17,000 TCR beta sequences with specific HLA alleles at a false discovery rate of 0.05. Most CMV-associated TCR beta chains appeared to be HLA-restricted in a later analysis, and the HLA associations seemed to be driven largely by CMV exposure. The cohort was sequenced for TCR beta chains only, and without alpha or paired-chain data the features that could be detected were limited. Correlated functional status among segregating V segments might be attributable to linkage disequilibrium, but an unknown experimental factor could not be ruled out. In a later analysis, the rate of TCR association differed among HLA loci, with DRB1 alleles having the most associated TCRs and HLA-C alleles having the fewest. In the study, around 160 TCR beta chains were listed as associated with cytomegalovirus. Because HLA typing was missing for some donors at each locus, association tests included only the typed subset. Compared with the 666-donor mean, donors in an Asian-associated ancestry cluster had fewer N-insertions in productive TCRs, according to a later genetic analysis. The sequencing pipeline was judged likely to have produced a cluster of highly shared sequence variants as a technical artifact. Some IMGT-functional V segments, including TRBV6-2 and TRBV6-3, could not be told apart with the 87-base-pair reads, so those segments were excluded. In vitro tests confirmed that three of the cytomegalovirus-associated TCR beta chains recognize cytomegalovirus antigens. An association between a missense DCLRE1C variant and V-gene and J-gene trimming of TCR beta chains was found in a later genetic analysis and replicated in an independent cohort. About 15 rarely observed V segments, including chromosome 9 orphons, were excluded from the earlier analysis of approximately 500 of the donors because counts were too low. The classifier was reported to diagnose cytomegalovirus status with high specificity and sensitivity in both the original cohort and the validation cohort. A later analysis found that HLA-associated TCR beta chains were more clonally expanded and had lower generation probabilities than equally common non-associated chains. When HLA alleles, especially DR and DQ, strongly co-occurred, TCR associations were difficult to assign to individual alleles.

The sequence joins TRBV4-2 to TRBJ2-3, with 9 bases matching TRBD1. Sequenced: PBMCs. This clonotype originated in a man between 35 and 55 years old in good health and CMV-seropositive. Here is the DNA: TGTGCCAGCAGCCAAGATGAGGGACAGGGAGAACACTGGTCATATGGTACGCAGTATTTT. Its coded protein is CASSQDEGQGEHWSYGTQYF.